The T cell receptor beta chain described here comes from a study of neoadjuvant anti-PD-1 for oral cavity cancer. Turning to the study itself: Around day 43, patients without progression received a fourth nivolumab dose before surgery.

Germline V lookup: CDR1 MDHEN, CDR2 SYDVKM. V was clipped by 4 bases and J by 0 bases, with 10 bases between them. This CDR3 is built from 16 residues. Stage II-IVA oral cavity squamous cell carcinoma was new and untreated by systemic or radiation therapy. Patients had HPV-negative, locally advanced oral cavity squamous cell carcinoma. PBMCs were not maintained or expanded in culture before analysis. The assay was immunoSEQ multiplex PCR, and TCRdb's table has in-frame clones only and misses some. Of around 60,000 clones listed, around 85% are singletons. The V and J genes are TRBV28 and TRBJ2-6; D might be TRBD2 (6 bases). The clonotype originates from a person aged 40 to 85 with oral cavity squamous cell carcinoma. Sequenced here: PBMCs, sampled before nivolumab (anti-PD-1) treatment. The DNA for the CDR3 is TGTGCCAGCAGTTCACCGGGACTCTCTGGGGCCAACGTCCTGACTTTC. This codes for CASSSPGLSGANVLTF.